A single TCR beta chain is shown here with its context. This CDR3 has 17 amino acids. Germline CDR1 is SNHLY and CDR2 is FYNNEI. V shed 3 bases, J shed 0 bases, and the junction held 3 bases outside the gene matches. The sample belongs to a study of blood T cell repertoires in COVID-19. Generated by immunoSEQ multiplex PCR, the TCRdb table keeps only in-frame clones and is missing some. In the table there are fewer than 200,000 clones, about four fifths of which are singletons. The sample was peripheral blood. This sequence originates from a human donor in a cohort sampled during active COVID-19. The rearrangement uses TRBV2 and TRBJ2-7; 15 positions agree with TRBD2. For the CDR3, the DNA is TGTGCCAGCAGTGACGGACTAGCGGGGGGGACCTCCTACGAGCAGTACTTC. Translated: CASSDGLAGGTSYEQYF.